Detailed here is one TCR beta chain. The antigen remains undetermined. The record originates from a study of T cell repertoires in cytomegalovirus infection. TCRdb redid the calling of the reads with MiXCR, one entry per CDR3 protein. Of about 400,000 distinct CDR3 sequences in the sample, 15% to 20% were seen once. Regarding the study as a whole: The cumulative frequency of public TCR beta families identified carriers of CMV plus the relevant HLA. HLA-C-restricted CMV clonotypes gave the most frequent clonotype in two of eight donors.

The germline V gene has CDR1 SQVTM and CDR2 ANQGSEA. CDR3 size: 14 residues. The V end lost 4 bases, the J end lost 5 bases, and 15 bases lay between the germline ends. The chain couples TRBV29-1 to TRBJ2-1; D gene unclear. The origin of this receptor is a human donor in good health (CMV status not recorded). Some clones in this sample may be carry-over from other donors' samples. The specimen sequenced was PBMCs. CDR3 bases: TGCAGCGTTGTTTTTCACCTTCAGGACAATGAGCAGTTCTTC. As protein: CSVVFHLQDNEQFF.